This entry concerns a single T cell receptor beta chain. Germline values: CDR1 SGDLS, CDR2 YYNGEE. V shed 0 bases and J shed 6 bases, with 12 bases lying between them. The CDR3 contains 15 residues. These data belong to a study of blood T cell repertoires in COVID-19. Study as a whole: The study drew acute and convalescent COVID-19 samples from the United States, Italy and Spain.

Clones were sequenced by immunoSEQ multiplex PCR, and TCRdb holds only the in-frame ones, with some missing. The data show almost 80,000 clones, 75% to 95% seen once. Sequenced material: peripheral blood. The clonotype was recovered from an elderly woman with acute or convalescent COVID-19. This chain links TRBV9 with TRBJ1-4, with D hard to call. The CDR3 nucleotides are TGTGCCAGCAGCGTAGGAGCGCGGGTCGATGAAAAACTGTTTTTT. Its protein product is CASSVGARVDEKLFF.